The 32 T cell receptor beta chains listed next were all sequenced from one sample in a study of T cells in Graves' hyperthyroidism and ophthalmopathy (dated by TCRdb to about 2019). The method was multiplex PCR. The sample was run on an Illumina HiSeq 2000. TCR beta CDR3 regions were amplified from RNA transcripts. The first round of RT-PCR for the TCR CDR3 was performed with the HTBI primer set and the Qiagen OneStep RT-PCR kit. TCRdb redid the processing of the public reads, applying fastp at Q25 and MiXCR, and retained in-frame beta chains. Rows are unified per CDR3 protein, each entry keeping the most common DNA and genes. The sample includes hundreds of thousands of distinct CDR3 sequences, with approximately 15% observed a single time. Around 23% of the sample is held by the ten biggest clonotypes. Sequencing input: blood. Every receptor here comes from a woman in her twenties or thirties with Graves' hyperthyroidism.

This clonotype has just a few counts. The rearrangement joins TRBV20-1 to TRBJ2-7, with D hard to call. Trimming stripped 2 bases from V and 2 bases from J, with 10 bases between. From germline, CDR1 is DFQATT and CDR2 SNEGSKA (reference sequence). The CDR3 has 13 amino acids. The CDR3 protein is CSARWQDPYEQYF. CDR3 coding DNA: TGCAGTGCTAGATGGCAGGATCCCTACGAGCAGTACTTC.

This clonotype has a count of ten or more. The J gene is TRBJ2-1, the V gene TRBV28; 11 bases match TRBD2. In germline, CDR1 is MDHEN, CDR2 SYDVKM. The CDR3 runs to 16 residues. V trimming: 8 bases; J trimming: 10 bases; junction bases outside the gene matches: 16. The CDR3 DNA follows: TGTGCCAGCTCTTGGGGGGCTAGCGGGAGGTCAGGGGAGCAGTTCTTC. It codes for CASSWGASGRSGEQFF.

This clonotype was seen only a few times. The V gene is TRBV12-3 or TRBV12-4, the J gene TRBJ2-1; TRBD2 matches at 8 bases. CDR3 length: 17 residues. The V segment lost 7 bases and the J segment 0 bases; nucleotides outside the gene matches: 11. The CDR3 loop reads CASTLPGGASSYNEQFF. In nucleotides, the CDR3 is TGTGCCAGCACCCTCCCCGGGGGGGCCAGCTCCTACAATGAGCAGTTCTTC.

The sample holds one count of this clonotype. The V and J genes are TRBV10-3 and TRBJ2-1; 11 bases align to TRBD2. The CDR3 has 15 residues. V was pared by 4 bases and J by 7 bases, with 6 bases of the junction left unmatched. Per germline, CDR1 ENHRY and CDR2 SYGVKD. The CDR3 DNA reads TGTGCCATCAGTGGGCTAACTAGCGGGAGTAATGAGCAGTTCTTC. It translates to CAISGLTSGSNEQFF.

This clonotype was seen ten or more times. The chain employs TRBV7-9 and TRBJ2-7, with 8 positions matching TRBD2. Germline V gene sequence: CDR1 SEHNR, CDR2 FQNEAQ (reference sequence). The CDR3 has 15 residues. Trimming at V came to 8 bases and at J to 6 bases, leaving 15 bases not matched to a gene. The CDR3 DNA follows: TGTGCCAGCTCGGACTCACTAGCGGCGGGAGCCGAGCAGTACTTC. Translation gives CASSDSLAAGAEQYF.

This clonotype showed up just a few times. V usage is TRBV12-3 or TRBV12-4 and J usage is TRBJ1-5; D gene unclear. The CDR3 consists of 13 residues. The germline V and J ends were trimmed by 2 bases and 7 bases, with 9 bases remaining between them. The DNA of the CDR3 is TGTGCCAGCAGTTTAAGGGAGAGGCAGCCCCAGCATTTT. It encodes CASSLRERQPQHF.

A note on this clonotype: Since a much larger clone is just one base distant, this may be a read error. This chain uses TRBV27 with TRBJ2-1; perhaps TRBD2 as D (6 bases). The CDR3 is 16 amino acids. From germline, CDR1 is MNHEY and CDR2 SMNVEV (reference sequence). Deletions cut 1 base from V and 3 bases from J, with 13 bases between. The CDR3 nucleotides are TGTGCCAGCAGTTTATTGGCTGGTAGCGGCTACAATGAGCAGTTCTTC. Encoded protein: CASSLLAGSGYNEQFF.

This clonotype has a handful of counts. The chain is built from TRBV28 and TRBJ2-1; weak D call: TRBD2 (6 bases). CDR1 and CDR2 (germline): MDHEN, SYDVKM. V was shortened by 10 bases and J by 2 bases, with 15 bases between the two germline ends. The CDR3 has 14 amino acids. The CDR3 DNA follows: TGTGCCACCTGTCGGGGGTCGACCTACAATGAGCAGTTCTTC. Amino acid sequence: CATCRGSTYNEQFF.

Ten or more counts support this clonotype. The CDR3: CAISESQGSGYTF. For the CDR3, the DNA is TGTGCCATCAGTGAATCACAGGGGTCCGGCTACACCTTC. The gene calls are TRBV10-3 and TRBJ1-2, with 7 bases that match TRBD1. The CDR3 loop spans 13 amino acids. Trimming removed 3 bases from V and 8 bases from J; junction bases left unmatched: 6. The germline V gene encodes CDR1 ENHRY and CDR2 SYGVKD.

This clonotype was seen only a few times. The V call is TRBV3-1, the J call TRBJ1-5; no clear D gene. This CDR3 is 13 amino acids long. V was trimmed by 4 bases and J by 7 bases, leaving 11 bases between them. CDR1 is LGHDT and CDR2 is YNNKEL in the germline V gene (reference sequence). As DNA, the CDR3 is TGTGCCAGCAGCCTCCAGCCGGGACAGCCCCAGCATTTT. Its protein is CASSLQPGQPQHF.

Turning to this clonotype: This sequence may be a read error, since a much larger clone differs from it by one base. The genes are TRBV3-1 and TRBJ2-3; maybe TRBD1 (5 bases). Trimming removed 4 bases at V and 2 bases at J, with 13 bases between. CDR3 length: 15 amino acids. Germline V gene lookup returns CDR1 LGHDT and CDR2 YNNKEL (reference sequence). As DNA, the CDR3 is TGTGCCAGCAGCCGACGACAGCATCTCACAGATACGCAGTATTTT. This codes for CASSRRQHLTDTQYF.

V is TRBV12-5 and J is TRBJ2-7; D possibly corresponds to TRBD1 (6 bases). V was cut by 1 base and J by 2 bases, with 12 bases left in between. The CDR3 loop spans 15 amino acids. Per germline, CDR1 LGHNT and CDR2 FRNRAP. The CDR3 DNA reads TGTGCTAGTGGTTTGGGACAGGCTGGGGCCTACGAGCAGTACTTC. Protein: CASGLGQAGAYEQYF.

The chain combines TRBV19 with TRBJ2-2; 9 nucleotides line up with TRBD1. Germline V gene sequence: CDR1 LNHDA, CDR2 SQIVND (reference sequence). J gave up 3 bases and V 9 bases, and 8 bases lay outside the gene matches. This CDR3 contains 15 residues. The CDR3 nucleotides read TGTGCCAGCACCGACAGGGGGGTGGACACCGGGGAGCTGTTTTTT. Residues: CASTDRGVDTGELFF.

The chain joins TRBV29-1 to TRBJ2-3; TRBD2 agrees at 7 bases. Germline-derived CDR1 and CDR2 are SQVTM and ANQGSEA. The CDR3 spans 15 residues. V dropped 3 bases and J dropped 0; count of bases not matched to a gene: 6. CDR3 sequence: CSVESSGSSTDTQYF. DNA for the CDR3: TGCAGCGTTGAGTCTAGCGGAAGTAGCACAGATACGCAGTATTTT.

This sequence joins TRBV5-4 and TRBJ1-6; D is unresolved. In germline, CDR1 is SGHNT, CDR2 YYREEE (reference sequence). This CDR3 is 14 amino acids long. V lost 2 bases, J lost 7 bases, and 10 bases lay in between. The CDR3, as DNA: TGTGCCAGCAGCTTCGGCGAGCCAAATTCACCCCTCCACTTT. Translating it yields CASSFGEPNSPLHF.

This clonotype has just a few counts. The chain's CDR3 is CASSLIQKNIQYF. CDR3 coding DNA: TGTGCCAGCAGTTTGATCCAAAAAAACATTCAGTACTTC. The chain employs TRBV28 and TRBJ2-4; no clear D gene. CDR1 and CDR2 (germline): MDHEN, SYDVKM. With 3 bases removed from V and 4 bases from J, the gap between germline ends came to 7 bases. The CDR3 is made up of 13 amino acids.

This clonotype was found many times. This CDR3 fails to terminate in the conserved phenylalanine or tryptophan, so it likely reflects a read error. In DNA form, the CDR3 reads TGTGCCAGCAGCTTAACCGACCGGAACACTGAAGCTTTCCTT. It codes for CASSLTDRNTEAFL. This chain joins TRBV28 and TRBJ1-1, with D unclear. The V and J ends lost 6 bases and 1 base respectively, with 12 bases between them. This CDR3 contains 14 residues. Germline V lookup: CDR1 MDHEN, CDR2 SYDVKM.

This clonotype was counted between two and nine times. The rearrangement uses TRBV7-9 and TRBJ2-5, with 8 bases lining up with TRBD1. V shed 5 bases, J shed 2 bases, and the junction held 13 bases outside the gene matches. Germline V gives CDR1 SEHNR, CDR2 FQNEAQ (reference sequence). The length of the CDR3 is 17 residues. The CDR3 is CASSLGQGAIRQETQYF. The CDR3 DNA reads TGTGCCAGCAGCCTGGGGCAGGGGGCGATTAGGCAAGAGACCCAGTACTTC.

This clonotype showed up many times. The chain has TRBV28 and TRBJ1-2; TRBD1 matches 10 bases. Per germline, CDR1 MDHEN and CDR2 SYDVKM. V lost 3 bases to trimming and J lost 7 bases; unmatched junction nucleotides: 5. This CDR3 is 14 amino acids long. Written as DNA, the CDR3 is TGTGCCAGCAGTTTCGGGACAGGGGCAATTGGCTACACCTTC. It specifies CASSFGTGAIGYTF.

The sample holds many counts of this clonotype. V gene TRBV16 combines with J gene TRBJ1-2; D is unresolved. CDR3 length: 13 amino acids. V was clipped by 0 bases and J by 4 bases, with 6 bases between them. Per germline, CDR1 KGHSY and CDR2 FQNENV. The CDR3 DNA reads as TGTGCCAGCAGCCAATCCGACTTCTATGGCTACACCTTC. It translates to CASSQSDFYGYTF. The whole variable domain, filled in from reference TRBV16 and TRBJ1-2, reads GEEVAQTPKHLVRGEGQKAKLYCAPIKGHSYVFWYQQVLKNEFKFLISFQNENVFDETGMPKERFSAKCLPNSPCSLEIQATKLEDSAVYFCASSQSDFYGYTFGSGTRLTVV.

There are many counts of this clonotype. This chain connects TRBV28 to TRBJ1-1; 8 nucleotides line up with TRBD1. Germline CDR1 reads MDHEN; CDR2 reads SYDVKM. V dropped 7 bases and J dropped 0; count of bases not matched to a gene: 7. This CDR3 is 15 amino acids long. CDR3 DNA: TGTGCCAGCAACGACAGGGGAAAGATGAACACTGAAGCTTTCTTT. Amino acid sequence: CASNDRGKMNTEAFF.

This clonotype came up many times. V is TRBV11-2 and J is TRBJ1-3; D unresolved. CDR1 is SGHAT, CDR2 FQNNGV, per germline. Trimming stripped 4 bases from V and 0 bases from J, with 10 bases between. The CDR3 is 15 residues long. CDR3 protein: CASSSLRDSGNTIYF. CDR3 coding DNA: TGTGCCAGCAGCTCCTTACGCGACTCTGGAAACACCATATATTTT.

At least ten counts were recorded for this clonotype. Here the CDR3 DNA reads TGTGCCAGTAAGGGGACAGCCTTGAACACTGAAGCTTTCTTT. Amino acid sequence: CASKGTALNTEAFF. This rearrangement joins TRBV19 to TRBJ1-1, with 7 bases lining up with TRBD1. Unmatched junction bases numbered 5, after V lost 7 bases and J lost 0 bases. The CDR3 extends over 14 amino acids. Germline V lookup: CDR1 LNHDA, CDR2 SQIVND (reference sequence).

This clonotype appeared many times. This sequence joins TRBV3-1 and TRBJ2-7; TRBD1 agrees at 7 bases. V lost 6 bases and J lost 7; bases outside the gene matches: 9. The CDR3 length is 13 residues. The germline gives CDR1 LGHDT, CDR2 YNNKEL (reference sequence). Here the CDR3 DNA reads TGTGCCAGCAGAGGGGGCCCATCTAGAGAGCAGTACTTC. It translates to CASRGGPSREQYF.

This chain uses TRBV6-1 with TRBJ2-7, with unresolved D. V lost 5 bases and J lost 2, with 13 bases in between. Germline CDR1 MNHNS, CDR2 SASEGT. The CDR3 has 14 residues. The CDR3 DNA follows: TGTGCCAGCAGTCCCCTACGGACCGCCTACGAGCAGTACTTC. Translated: CASSPLRTAYEQYF.

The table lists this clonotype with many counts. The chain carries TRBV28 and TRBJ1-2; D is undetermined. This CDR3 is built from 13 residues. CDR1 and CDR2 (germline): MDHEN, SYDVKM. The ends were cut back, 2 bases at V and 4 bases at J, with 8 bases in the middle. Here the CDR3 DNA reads TGTGCCAGCAGTTTACGCGGACCCTATGGCTACACCTTC. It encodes CASSLRGPYGYTF.

In DNA, the CDR3 is TGTGCCAGCAGCTTAGGGTTTGGGTATGGCTACACCTTC. Encoded protein: CASSLGFGYGYTF. J is TRBJ1-2 and V is TRBV7-8, with D unresolved. This CDR3 is built from 13 residues. Trimming pared 1 base from V and 5 bases from J, leaving 8 bases between. Germline CDR1 and CDR2: SGHVS and FQNEAQ. Combining the CDR3 with reference TRBV7-8 and TRBJ1-2 gives the whole variable domain GAGVSQSPRYKVAKRGQDVALRCDPISGHVSLFWYQQALGQGPEFLTYFQNEAQLDKSGLPSDRFFAERPEGSVSTLKIQRTQQEDSAVYLCASSLGFGYGYTFGSGTRLTVV.

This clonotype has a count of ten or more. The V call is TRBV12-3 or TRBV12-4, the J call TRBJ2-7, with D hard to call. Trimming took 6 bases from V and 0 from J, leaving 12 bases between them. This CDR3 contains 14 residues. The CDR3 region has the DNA TGTGCCAGCAGCAAGGGCTACAGCTCCTACGAGCAGTACTTC. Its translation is CASSKGYSSYEQYF.

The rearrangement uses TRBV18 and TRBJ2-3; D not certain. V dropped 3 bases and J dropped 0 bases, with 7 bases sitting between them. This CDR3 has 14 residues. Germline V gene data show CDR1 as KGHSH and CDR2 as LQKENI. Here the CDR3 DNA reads TGTGCCAGCTCACCTTGGCAGAGCACAGATACGCAGTATTTT. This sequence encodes CASSPWQSTDTQYF. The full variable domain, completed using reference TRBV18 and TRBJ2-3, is NAGVMQNPRHLVRRRGQEARLRCSPMKGHSHVYWYRQLPEEGLKFMVYLQKENIIDESGMPKERFSAEFPKEGPSILRIQQVVRGDSAAYFCASSPWQSTDTQYFGPGTRLTVL.

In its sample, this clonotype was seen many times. This CDR3 reads CASSILQAGNYGYTF. The DNA of the CDR3 is TGTGCCAGCAGTATACTACAGGCGGGGAACTATGGCTACACCTTC. The rearrangement links TRBV12-3 or TRBV12-4 to TRBJ1-2; TRBD1 is a possible D gene (5 bases). V shed 5 bases and J shed 2 bases, with 15 bases lying between them. The CDR3 is 15 amino acids.

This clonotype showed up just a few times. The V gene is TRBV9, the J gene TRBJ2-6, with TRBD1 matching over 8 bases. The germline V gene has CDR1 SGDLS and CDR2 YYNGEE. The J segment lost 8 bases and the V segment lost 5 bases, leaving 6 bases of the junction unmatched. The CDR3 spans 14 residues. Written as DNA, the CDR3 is TGTGCCAGCAGTCCGGACAGGGACACCAACGTCCTGACTTTC. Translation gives CASSPDRDTNVLTF.

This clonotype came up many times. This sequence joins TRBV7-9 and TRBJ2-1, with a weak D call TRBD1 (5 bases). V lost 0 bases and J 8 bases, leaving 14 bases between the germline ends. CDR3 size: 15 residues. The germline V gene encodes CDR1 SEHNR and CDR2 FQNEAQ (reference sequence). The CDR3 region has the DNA TGTGCCAGCAGCTTAGCGACAGTTGGGGTGGATGAGCAGTTCTTC. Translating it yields CASSLATVGVDEQFF.